This T cell receptor (beta chain) was documented in a study of T-cell memory formation after mild COVID-19. MiXCR, applied by TCRdb to the 5' RACE reads, yields one record per CDR3 protein. The profile shows more than 150,000 distinct CDR3 sequences, over 20% of them singletons. V gave up 0 bases and J gave up 8 bases, with 15 bases separating them. This CDR3 spans 15 amino acids. Germline CDR1 and CDR2: MNHEY and SMNVEV (reference sequence). Sequencing was performed on PBMCs or a T cell subset sorted from them (not recorded which). The receptor was derived from an adult woman who had mild COVID-19 (a few samples of this study predate the infection). Cell type and time point are not known. The chain employs TRBV27 and TRBJ2-3; no clear D gene. The chain's CDR3 is CASSLSTSQRSTQYF. The DNA for the CDR3 is TGTGCCAGCAGTTTATCCACCTCCCAGAGGAGTACGCAGTATTTT.